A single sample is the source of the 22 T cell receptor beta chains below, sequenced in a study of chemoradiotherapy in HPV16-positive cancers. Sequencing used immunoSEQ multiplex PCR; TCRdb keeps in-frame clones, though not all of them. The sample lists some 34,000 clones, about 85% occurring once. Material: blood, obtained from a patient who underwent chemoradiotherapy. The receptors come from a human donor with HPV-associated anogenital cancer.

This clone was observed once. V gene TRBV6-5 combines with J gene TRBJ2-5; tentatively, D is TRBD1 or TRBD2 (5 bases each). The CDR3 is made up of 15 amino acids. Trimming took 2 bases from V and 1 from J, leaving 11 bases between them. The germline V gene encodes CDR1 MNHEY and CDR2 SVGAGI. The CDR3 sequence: CASSYAEGTQETQYF. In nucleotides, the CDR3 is TGTGCCAGCAGTTACGCCGAAGGGACCCAAGAGACCCAGTACTTC.

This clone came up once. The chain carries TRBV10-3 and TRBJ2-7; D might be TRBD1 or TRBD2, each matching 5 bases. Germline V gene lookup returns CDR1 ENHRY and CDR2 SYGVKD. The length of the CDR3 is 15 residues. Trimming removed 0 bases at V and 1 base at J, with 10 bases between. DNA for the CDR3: TGTGCCATCAGTGAGTCCGGGACGGAGTCCTACGAGCAGTACTTC. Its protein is CAISESGTESYEQYF.

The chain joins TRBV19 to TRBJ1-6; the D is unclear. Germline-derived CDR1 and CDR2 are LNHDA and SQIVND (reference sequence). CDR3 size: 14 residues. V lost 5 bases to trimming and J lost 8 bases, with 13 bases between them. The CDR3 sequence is CASSLGRSDSPLHF. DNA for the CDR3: TGTGCCAGTAGTCTGGGCAGGTCGGATTCACCCCTCCACTTT.

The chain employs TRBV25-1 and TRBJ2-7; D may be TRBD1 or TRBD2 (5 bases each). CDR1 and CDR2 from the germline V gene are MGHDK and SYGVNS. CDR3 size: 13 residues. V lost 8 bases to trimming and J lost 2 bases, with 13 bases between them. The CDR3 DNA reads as TGTGCCAGCTCGATCCTGGGGGCCTACGAGCAGTACTTC. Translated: CASSILGAYEQYF.

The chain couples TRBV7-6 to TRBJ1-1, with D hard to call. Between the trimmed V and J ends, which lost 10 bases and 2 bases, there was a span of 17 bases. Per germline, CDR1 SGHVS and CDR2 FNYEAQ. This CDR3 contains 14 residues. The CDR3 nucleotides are TGTGCCACCGGACCCGGCAGACTCAACACTGAAGCTTTCTTT. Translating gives CATGPGRLNTEAFF.

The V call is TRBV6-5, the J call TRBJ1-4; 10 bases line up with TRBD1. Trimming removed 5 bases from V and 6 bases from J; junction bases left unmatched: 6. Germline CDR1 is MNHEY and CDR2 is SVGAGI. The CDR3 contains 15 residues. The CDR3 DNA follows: TGTGCCAGCAGTCTCAGGGACAGGGGAGATGAAAAACTGTTTTTT. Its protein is CASSLRDRGDEKLFF.

CDR3 DNA sequence: TGTGCCAGCAGCCCGGACTCCTCCACAGATACGCAGTATTTT. This gives the protein CASSPDSSTDTQYF. The J gene is TRBJ2-3, the V gene TRBV5-4; perhaps TRBD2 as D (5 bases). This CDR3 is 14 amino acids long. CDR1 is SGHNT and CDR2 is YYREEE in the germline V gene (reference sequence). Between the trimmed V and J ends, which lost 4 bases and 2 bases, there was a span of 11 bases.

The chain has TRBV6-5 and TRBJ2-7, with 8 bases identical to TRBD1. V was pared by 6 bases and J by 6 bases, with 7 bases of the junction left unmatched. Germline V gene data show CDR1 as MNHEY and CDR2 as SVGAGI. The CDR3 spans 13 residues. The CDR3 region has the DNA TGTGCCAGCAGGGGGCAGGGGGCATTCGAGCAGTACTTC. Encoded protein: CASRGQGAFEQYF.

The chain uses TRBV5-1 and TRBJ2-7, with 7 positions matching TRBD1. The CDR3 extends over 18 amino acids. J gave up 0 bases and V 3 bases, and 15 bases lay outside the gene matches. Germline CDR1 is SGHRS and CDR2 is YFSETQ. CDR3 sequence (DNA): TGCGCCAGCAGCTCACAAACAGGGGACGGTGGCTACTCCTACGAGCAGTACTTC. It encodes CASSSQTGDGGYSYEQYF.

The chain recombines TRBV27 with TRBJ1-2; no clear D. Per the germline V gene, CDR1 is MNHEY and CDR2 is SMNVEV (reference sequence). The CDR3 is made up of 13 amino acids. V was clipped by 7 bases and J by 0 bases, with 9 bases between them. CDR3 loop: CASKADPNYGYTF. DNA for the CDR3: TGTGCCAGCAAGGCGGACCCTAACTATGGCTACACCTTC.

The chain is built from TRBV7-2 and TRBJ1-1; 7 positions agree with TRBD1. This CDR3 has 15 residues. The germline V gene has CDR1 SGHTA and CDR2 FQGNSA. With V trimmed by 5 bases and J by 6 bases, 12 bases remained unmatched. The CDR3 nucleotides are TGTGCCAGCAGCGCACAGGGGCAACTGAGACCTGAAGCTTTCTTT. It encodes CASSAQGQLRPEAFF.

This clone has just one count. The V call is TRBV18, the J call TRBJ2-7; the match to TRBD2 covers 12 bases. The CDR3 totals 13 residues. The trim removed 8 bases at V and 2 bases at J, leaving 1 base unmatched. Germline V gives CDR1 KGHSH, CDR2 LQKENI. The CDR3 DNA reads TGTGCCAGCCGACTAGCGGGAGCCTACGAGCAGTACTTC. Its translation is CASRLAGAYEQYF.

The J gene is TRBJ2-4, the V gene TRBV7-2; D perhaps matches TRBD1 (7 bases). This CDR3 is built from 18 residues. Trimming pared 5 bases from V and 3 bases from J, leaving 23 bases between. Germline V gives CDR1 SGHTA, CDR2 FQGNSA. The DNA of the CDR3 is TGTGCCAGCAGCCCCCCGGGACAGTGGGACTGGGGCAAAAACATTCAGTACTTC. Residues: CASSPPGQWDWGKNIQYF.

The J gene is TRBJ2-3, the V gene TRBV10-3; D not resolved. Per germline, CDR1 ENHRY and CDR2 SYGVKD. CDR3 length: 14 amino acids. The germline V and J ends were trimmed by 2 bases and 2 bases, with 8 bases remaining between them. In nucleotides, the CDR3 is TGTGCCATCAGTGAGAGAGAGTTCACAGATACGCAGTATTTT. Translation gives CAISEREFTDTQYF.

The CDR3 sequence is CASSPQAYSGANVLTF. The CDR3 region has the DNA TGTGCCAGCTCACCACAGGCCTACTCTGGGGCCAACGTCCTGACTTTC. The gene calls are TRBV18 and TRBJ2-6; D remains ambiguous. Germline loops: CDR1 KGHSH, CDR2 LQKENI. The CDR3 has 16 residues. V was cut by 1 base and J by 0 bases, with 7 bases left in between.

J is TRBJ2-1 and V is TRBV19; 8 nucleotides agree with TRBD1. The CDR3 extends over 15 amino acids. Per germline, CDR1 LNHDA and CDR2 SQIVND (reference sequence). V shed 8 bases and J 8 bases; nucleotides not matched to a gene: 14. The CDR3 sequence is CASRKTGDSVDEQFF. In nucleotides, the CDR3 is TGTGCCAGTCGCAAGACAGGGGACAGTGTGGATGAGCAGTTCTTC.

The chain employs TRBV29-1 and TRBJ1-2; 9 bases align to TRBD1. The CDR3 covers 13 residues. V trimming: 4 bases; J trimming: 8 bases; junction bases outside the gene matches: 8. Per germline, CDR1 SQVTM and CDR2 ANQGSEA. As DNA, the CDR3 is TGCAGCGTTGGGATGGGCACAGGGGGCGGCTACACCTTC. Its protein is CSVGMGTGGGYTF. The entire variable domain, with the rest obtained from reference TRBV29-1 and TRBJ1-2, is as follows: SAVISQKPSRDICQRGTSLTIQCQVDSQVTMMFWYRQQPGQSLTLIATANQGSEATYESGFVIDKFPISRPNLTFSTLTVSNMSPEDSSIYLCSVGMGTGGGYTFGSGTRLTVV.

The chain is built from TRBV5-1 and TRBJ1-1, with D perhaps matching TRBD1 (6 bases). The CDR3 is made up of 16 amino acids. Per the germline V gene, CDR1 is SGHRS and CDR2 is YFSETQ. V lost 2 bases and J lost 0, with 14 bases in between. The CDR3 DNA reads TGCGCCAGCAGCTTCGGCCCCGGGGGCATGAACACTGAAGCTTTCTTT. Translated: CASSFGPGGMNTEAFF.

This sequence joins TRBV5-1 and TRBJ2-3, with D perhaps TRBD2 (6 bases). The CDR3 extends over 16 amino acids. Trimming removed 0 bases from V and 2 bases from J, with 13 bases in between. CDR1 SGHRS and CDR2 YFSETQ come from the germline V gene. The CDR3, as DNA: TGCGCCAGCAGCTTGGGGGCGGGGAGTGACACAGATACGCAGTATTTT. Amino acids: CASSLGAGSDTDTQYF.

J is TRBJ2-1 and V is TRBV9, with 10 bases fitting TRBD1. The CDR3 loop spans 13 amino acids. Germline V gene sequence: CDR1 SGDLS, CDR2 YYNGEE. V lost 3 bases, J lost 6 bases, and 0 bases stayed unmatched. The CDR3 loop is CASSGTGGNEQFF. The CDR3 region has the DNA TGTGCCAGCAGCGGGACAGGGGGCAATGAGCAGTTCTTC.

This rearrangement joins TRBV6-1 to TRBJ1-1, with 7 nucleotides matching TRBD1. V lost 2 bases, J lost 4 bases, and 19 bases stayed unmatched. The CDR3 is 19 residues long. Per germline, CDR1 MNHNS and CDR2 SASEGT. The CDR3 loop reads CASSERVQGVLLGGTEAFF. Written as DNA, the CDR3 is TGTGCCAGCAGTGAACGGGTCCAGGGGGTCCTTTTGGGGGGCACTGAAGCTTTCTTT.

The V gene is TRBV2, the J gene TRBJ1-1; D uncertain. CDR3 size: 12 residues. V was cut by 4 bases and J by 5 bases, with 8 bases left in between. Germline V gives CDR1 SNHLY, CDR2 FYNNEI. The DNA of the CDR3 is TGTGCCAGCAGTGGGGGAGGGACTGAAGCTTTCTTT. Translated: CASSGGGTEAFF.